This T cell receptor (beta chain) stems from a study of graft-versus-host responses after intestinal transplantation. Study as a whole: Multivisceral, liver-intestinal, or isolated intestinal transplants were received by the recipients. Anti-thymocyte globulin induction preceded 2 to 4 years of tacrolimus and steroid maintenance in all recipients. Findings of the study overall: Allograft graft-versus-host to host-versus-graft clonal ratios ran high in patients with graft-donor T cell macrochimerism. Recipient marrow showed GvH clones, some seen first in ileum or blood.

The CDR3 totals 13 residues. Germline loops: CDR1 SGDLS, CDR2 YYNGEE. The V end lost 0 bases, the J end lost 9 bases, and 12 bases lay between the germline ends. Points on this clone: Its antigen is unidentified.

Assay: immunoSEQ multiplex PCR; the TCRdb copy retains only in-frame clones and omits some. The data show 85,000 to 100,000 clones, roughly 86% seen once. The source is a human patient who received an intestinal transplant, so some T cells may come from the graft donor. J is TRBJ2-5 and V is TRBV9, with D possibly being TRBD2 (5 bases). Sequences were derived from PBMCs, sampled 255 days after intestinal transplant. CDR3 DNA sequence: TGTGCCAGCAGCGTAGGCTGGATCGGGGCCCAGTACTTC. Its translation: CASSVGWIGAQYF.